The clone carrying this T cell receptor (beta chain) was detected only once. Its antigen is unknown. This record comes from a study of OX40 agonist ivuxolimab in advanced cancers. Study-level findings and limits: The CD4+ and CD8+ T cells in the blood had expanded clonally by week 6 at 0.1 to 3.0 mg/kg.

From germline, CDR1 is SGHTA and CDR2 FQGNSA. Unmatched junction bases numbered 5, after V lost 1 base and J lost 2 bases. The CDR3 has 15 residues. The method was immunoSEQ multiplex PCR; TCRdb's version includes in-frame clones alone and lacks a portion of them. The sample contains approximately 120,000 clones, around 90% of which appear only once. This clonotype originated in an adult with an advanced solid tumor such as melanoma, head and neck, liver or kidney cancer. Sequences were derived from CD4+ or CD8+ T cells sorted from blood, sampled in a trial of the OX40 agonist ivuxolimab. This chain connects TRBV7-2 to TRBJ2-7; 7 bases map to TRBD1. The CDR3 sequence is CASSLGPGQTYEQYF. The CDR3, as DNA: TGTGCCAGCAGCTTAGGACCGGGACAGACCTACGAGCAGTACTTC.